Only a few counts were recorded for the clone carrying this TCR beta chain. What it binds is not known. CDR1 and CDR2 (germline): SGHTA, FQGNSA. The CDR3 has 15 amino acids. The V end lost 5 bases, the J end lost 0 bases, and 11 bases lay between the germline ends. The sort gate was single viable CD3+CD4+CD8-CD45RO+ cells for memory CD4+ T cells. The record originates from a study of memory CD4+ T cells and cytomegalovirus serostatus. Findings and limits, study-wide: About two fifths of the roughly 150 known CMV-associated TCRbeta sequences appeared in CD4+ memory.

Sequenced by immunoSEQ multiplex PCR; TCRdb stores in-frame clones only, minus some. The sample has around 50,000 clones; around 70% are singletons. The sample consisted of memory CD4+ T cells from blood. This sequence was found in an adult in good health and CMV-seropositive. The rearrangement links TRBV7-2 to TRBJ1-3; maybe TRBD1 (5 bases). The chain's CDR3 is CASSLQVDSGNTIYF. The CDR3 coding sequence is TGTGCCAGCAGCCTACAGGTCGACTCTGGAAACACCATATATTTT.